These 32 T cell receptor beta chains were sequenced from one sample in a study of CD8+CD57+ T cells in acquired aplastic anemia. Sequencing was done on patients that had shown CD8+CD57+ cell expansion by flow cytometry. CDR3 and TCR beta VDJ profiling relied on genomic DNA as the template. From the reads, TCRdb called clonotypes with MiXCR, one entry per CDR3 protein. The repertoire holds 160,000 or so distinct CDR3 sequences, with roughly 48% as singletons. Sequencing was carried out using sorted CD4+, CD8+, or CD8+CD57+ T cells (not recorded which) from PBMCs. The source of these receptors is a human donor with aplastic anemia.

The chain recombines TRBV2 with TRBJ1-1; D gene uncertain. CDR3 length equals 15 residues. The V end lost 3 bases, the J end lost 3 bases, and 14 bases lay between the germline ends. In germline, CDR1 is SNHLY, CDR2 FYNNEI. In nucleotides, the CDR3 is TGTGCCAGCAGTGACCCACGAGGTAGGGACACTGAAGCTTTCTTT. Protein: CASSDPRGRDTEAFF.

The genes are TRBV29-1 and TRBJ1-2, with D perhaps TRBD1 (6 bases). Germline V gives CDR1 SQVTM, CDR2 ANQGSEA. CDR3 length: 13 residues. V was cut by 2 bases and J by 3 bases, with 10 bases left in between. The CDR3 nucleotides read TGCAGCGTTGAATCGGCAGGGGACTATGGCTACACCTTC. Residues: CSVESAGDYGYTF.

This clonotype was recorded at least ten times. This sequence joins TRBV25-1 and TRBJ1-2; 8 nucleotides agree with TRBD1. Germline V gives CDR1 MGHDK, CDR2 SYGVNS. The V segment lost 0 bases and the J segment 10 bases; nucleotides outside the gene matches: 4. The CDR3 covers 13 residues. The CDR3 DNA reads TGTGCCAGCAGTGAATATGCACAGGGGGACTACACCTTC. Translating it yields CASSEYAQGDYTF.

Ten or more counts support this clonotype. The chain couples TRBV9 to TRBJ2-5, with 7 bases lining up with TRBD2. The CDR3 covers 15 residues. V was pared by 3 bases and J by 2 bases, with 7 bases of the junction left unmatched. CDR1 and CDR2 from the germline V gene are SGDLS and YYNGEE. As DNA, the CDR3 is TGTGCCAGCAGCGGGACCGGGACTAAACAAGAGACCCAGTACTTC. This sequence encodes CASSGTGTKQETQYF.

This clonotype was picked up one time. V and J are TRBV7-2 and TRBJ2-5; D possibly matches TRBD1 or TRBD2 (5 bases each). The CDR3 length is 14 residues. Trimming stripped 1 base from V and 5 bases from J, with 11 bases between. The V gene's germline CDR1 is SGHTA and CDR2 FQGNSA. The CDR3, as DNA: TGTGCCAGCAGCTTAGGTAGCGCAGGGGAGACCCAGTACTTC. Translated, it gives CASSLGSAGETQYF. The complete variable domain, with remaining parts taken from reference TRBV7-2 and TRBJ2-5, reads GAGVSQSPSNKVTEKGKDVELRCDPISGHTALYWYRQSLGQGLEFLIYFQGNSAPDKSGLPSDRFSAERTGGSVSTLTIQRTQQEDSAVYLCASSLGSAGETQYFGPGTRLLVL.

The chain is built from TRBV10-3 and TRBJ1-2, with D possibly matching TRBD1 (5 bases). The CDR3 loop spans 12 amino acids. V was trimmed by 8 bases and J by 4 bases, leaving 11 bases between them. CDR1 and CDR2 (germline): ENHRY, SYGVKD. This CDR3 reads CAIEGDGYGYTF. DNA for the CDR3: TGTGCCATCGAAGGGGACGGCTATGGCTACACCTTC.

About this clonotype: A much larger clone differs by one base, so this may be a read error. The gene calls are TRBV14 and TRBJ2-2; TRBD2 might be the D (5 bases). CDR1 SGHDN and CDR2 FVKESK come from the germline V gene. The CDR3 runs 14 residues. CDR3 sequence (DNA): TGTGCCAGCAGCCAAGCCATTTTGGCCGGGGAGCTGTCTTTT. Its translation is CASSQAILAGELSF.

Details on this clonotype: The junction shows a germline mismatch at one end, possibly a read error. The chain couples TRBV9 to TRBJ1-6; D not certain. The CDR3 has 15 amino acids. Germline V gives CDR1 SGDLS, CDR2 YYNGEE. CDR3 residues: CVSSVELENNSPLHF. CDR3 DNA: TGTGTCAGCAGCGTAGAGCTGGAGAATAATTCACCCCTCCACTTT.

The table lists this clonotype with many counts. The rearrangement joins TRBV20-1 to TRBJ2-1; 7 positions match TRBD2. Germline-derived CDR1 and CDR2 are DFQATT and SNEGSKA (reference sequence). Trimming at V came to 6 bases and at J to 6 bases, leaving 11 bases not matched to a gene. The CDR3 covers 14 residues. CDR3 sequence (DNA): TGCAGTGCATCTGACAGAGGGACTACCAATGAGCAGTTCTTC. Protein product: CSASDRGTTNEQFF.

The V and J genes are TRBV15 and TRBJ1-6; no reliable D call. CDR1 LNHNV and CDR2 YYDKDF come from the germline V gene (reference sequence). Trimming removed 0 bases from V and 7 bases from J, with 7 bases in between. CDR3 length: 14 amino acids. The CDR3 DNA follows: TGTGCCACCAGCAGAGATGCGGGGAATTCACCCCTCCACTTT. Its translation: CATSRDAGNSPLHF.

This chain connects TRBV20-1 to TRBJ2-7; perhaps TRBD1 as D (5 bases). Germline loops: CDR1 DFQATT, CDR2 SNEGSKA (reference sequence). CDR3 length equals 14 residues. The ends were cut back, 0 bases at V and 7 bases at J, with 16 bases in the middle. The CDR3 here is CSARDMVGNREQYF. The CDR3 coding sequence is TGCAGTGCTAGAGATATGGTAGGCAACAGGGAGCAGTACTTC.

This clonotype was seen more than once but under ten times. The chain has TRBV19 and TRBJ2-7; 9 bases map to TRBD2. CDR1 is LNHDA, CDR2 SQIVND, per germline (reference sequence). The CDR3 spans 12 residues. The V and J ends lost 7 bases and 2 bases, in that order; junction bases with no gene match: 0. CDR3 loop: CASTSGAYEQYF. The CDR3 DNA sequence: TGTGCCAGTACTAGCGGGGCCTACGAGCAGTACTTC.

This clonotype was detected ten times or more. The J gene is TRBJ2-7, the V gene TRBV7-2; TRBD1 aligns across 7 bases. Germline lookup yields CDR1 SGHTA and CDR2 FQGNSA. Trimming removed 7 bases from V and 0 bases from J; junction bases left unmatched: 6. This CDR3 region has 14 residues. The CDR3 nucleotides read TGTGCCAGCACCTCGGGGACAGACTCCTACGAGCAGTACTTC. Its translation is CASTSGTDSYEQYF.

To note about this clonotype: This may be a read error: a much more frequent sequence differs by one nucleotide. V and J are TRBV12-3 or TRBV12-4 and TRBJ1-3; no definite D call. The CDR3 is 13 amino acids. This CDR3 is CASRTSSGNTICF. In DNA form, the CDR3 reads TGTGCCAGCAGAACGTCCTCTGGAAACACCATATGTTTT.

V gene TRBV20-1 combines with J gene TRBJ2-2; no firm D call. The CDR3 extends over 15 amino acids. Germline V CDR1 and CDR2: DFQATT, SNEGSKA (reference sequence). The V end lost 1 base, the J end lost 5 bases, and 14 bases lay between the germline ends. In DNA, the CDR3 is TGCAGTGCTAGAGTAGGTCCATTTAGGACCGGGGAGCTGTTTTTT. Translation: CSARVGPFRTGELFF.

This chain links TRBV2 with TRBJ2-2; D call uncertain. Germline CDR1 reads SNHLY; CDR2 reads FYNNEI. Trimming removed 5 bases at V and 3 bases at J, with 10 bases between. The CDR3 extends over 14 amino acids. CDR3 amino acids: CASSYNPHTGELFF. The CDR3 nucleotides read TGTGCCAGCAGTTACAACCCCCACACCGGGGAGCTGTTTTTT. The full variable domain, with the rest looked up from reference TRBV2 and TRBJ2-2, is EPEVTQTPSHQVTQMGQEVILRCVPISNHLYFYWYRQILGQKVEFLVSFYNNEISEKSEIFDDQFSVERPDGSNFTLKIRSTKLEDSAMYFCASSYNPHTGELFFGEGSRLTVL.

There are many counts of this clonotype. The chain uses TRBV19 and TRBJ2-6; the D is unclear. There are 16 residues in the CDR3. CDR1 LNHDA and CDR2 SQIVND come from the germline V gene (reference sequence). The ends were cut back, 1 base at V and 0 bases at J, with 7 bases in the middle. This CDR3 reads CASSIARASGANVLTF. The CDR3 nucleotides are TGTGCCAGTAGTATAGCCCGCGCCTCTGGGGCCAACGTCCTGACTTTC.

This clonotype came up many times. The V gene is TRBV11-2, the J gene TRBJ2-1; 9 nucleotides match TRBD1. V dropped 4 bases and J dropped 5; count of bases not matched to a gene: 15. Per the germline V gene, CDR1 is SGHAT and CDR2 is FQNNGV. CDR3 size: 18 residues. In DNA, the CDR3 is TGTGCCAGCAGCTCCAGGGGGGCGGGACAGGGAGTACACAATGAGCAGTTCTTC. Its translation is CASSSRGAGQGVHNEQFF.

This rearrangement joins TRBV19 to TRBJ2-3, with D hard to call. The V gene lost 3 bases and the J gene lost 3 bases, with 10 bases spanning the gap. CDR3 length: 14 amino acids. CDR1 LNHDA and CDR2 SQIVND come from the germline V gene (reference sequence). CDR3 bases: TGTGCCAGTAGTATGGGTGTAGGTACAGATACGCAGTATTTT. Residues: CASSMGVGTDTQYF.

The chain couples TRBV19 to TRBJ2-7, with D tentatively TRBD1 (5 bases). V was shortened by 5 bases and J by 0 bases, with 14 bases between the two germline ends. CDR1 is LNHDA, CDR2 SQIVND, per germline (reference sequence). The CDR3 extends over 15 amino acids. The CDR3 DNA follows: TGTGCCAGTAGTGCTTCGGACGGACACTCCTACGAGCAGTACTTC. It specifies CASSASDGHSYEQYF. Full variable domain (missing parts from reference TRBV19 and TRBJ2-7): DGGITQSPKYLFRKEGQNVTLSCEQNLNHDAMYWYRQDPGQGLRLIYYSQIVNDFQKGDIAEGYSVSREKKESFPLTVTSAQKNPTAFYLCASSASDGHSYEQYFGPGTRLTVT.

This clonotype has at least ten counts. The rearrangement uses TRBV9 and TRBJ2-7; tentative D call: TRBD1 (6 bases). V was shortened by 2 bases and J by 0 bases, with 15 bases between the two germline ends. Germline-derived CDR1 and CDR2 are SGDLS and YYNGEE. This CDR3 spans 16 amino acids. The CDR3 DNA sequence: TGTGCCAGCAGCGTTATGAGTGGGACAAGCTCCTACGAGCAGTACTTC. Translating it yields CASSVMSGTSSYEQYF.

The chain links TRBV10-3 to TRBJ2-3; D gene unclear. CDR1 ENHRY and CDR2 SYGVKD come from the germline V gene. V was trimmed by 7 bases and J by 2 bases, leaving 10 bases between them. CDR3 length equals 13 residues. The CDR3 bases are TGTGCCATCACCATAGCACCCACAGATACGCAGTATTTT. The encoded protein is CAITIAPTDTQYF.

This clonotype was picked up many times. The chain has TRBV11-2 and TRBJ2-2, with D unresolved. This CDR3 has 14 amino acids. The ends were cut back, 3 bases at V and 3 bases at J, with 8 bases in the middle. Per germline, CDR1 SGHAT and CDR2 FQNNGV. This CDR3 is CASSLVLDTGELFF. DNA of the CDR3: TGTGCCAGCAGCTTGGTTCTAGACACCGGGGAGCTGTTTTTT.

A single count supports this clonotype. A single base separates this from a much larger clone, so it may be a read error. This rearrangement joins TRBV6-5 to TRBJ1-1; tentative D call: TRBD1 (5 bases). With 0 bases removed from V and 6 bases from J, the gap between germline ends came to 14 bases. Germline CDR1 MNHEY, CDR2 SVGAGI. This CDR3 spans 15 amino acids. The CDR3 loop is CASSYSGSQGAEAFF. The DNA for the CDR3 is TGTGCCAGCAGTTACTCGGGGTCTCAGGGCGCTGAAGCTTTCTTT.

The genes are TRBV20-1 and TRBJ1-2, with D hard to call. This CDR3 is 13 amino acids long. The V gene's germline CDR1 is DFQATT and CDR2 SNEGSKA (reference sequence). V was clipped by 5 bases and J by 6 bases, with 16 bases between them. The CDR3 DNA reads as TGCAGTGCTGTCCTGAGTCGAACGGATGGCTACACCTTC. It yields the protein CSAVLSRTDGYTF.

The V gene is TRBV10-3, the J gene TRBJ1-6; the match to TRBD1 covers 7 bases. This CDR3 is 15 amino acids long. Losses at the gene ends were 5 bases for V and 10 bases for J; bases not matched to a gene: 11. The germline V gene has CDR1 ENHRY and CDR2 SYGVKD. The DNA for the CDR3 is TGTGCCATCAGTTATAACAGGGGAGAGGAATCACCCCTCCACTTT. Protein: CAISYNRGEESPLHF.

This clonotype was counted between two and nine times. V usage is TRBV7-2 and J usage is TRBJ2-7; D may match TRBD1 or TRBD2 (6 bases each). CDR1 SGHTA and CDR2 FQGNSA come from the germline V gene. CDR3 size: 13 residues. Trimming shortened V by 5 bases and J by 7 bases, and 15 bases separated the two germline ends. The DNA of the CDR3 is TGTGCCAGCAGCCAGGAAGGGGGGCGGGAGCAGTACTTC. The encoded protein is CASSQEGGREQYF.

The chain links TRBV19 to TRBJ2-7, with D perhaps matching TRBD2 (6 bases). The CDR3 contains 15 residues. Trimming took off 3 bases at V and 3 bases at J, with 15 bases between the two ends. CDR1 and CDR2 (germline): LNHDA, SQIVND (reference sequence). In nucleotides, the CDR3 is TGTGCCAGTAGTATTGGCGGGACGGCAAACTACGAGCAGTACTTC. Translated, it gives CASSIGGTANYEQYF.

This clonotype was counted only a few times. CDR3 protein: CATVSSGRADEQFF. The CDR3 DNA is TGTGCCACCGTGTCCAGCGGGAGGGCCGATGAGCAGTTCTTC. The chain combines TRBV24-1 with TRBJ2-1; 10 bases line up with TRBD2. The junction had 9 bases not matched to a gene; V was cut back by 9 bases and J by 8 bases. The germline gives CDR1 KGHDR, CDR2 SFDVKD. CDR3 size: 14 residues.

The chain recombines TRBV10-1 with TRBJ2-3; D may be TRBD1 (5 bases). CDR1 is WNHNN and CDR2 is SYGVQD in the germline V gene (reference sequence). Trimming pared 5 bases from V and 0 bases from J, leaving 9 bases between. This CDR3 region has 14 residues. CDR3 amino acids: CASSTDKSTDTQYF. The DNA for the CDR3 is TGCGCCAGCAGTACGGACAAGAGCACAGATACGCAGTATTTT.

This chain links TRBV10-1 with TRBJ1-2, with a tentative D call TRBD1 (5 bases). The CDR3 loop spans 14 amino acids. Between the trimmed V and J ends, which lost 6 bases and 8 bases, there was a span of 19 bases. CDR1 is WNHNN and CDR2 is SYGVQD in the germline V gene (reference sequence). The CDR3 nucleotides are TGCGCCAGCAGGGGGCGGTGGGGCTGCTGGGGCTACACCTTC. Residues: CASRGRWGCWGYTF.

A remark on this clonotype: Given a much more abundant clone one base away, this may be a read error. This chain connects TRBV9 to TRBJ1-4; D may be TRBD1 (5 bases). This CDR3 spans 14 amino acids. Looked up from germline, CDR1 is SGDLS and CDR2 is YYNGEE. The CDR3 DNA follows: TGTGCCAGCAGCGTTGGGGGGTTAGGTGAAAAACCGTTTTTT. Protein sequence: CASSVGGLGEKPFF.